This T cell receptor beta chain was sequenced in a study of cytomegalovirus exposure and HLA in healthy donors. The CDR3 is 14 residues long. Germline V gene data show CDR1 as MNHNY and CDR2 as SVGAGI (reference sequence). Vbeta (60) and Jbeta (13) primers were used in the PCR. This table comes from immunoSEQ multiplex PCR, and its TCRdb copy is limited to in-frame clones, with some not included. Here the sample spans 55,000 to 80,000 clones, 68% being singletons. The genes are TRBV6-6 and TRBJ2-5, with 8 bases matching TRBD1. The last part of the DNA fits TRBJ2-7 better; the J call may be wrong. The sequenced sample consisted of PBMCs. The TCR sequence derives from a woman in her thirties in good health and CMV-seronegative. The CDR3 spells CASTHRGAAYEQYF. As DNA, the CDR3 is TGTGCCAGCACCCACAGGGGGGCCGCCTACGAGCAGTACTTC.